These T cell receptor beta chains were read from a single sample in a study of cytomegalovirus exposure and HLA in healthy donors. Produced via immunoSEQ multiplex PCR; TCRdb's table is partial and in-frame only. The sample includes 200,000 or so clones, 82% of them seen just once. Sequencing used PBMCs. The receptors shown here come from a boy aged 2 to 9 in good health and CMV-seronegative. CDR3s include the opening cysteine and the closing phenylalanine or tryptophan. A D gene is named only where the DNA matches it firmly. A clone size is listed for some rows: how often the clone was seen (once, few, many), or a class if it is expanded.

CASSYSGRVIPYEQYF | TGTGCCAGCAGTTACTCAGGGAGGGTAATACCCTACGAGCAGTACTTC | TRBJ2-7 | TRBD2 | TRBV6-5 | .
CASSVGTSLTYEQYF | TGTGCCAGCAGCGTAGGTACTAGTCTAACCTACGAGCAGTACTTC | TRBJ2-7 | . | TRBV9 | few
CASSLGTVNNSPLHF | TGTGCCAGCAGCCTAGGGACAGTGAATAATTCACCCCTCCACTTT | TRBJ1-6 | TRBD1 | TRBV7-9 | .
CAWSVAGGLTEAFF | TGTGCCTGGAGTGTGGCAGGGGGCCTCACTGAAGCTTTCTTT | TRBJ1-1 | TRBD1 | TRBV30 | .
CASSLRGLYNEQFF | TGTGCCAGCAGCCTCAGGGGCCTATACAATGAGCAGTTCTTC | TRBJ2-1 | . | TRBV5-6 | .
CASSHMGGPGTGELFF | TGTGCCAGCAGCCACATGGGGGGGCCGGGCACCGGGGAGCTGTTTTTT | TRBJ2-2 | . | TRBV7-2 | once
CASSSRTGFGETQYF | TGTGCCAGCAGCTCCCGGACAGGGTTCGGGGAGACCCAGTACTTC | TRBJ2-5 | TRBD1 | TRBV5-8 | .
CASSLGGSARFTEAFF | TGTGCCAGCAGCTTGGGAGGGAGCGCAAGGTTTACTGAAGCTTTCTTT | TRBJ1-1 | . | TRBV5-5 | .
CASSPSSGVFYEQYF | TGTGCCAGCTCACCAAGCAGCGGGGTTTTCTACGAGCAGTACTTC | TRBJ2-7 | TRBD2 | TRBV18 | .
CASSLALGGGALIGTDTQYF | TGTGCCAGCAGCTTAGCGCTGGGCGGGGGGGCCTTAATCGGCACAGATACGCAGTATTTT | TRBJ2-3 | TRBD2 | TRBV7-8 | .
CASSFDRGTGELFF | TGTGCCAGCAGCTTTGACAGGGGAACCGGGGAGCTGTTTTTT | TRBJ2-2 | TRBD1 | TRBV7-9 | .
CASSGRNSPLHF | TGTGCCAGCAGTGGGAGGAATTCACCCCTCCACTTT | TRBJ1-6 | . | TRBV2 | once
CASSMWGGVYQPQHF | TGTGCCAGTAGTATGTGGGGGGGTGTTTATCAGCCCCAGCATTTT | TRBJ1-5 | . | TRBV19 | few
CASSLPGGREQYF | TGCGCCAGCAGCTTGCCGGGAGGGCGAGAGCAGTACTTC | TRBJ2-7 | TRBD2 | TRBV5-1 | .
CASSQEPGAGSTYNEQFF | TGCGCCAGCAGCCAAGAGCCTGGGGCGGGGAGCACCTACAATGAGCAGTTCTTC | TRBJ2-1 | . | TRBV4-3 | .
CASSIAGGVSYEQYF | TGTGCCAGCAGTATAGCGGGGGGCGTGTCCTACGAGCAGTACTTC | TRBJ2-7 | TRBD2 | TRBV6-1 | .
CASSSAYEQYF | TGCGCCAGCAGCTCGGCCTACGAGCAGTACTTC | TRBJ2-7 | . | TRBV5-1 | few
CASSFSPTYEQYF | TGTGCCAGCAGCTTTTCCCCAACCTACGAGCAGTACTTC | TRBJ2-7 | . | TRBV11-3 | .
CASSFRTVYGYTF | TGTGCCAGCAGCTTTCGGACAGTCTATGGCTACACCTTC | TRBJ1-2 | . | TRBV11-2 | .
CASGGQVNTEAFF | TGCGCCAGCGGAGGACAGGTGAACACTGAAGCTTTCTTT | TRBJ1-1 | TRBD1 | TRBV5-1 | .
CASSLRRTSGGPAETQYF | TGTGCCAGCAGCCTTCGGCGGACTAGCGGGGGGCCGGCGGAGACCCAGTACTTC | TRBJ2-5 | . | TRBV21-1 | .
CASSLAGPPTGYGYTF | TGCGCCAGCAGCTTGGCTGGACCGCCTACAGGGTATGGCTACACCTTC | TRBJ1-2 | . | TRBV5-1 | .
CASSPTPSAFYTQYF | TGTGCCAGCAGCCCCACTCCTAGCGCCTTTTATACGCAGTATTTT | TRBJ2-3 | . | TRBV5-6 | few
CASSVVGLAGDNEQFF | TGTGCCAGCAGCGTCGTCGGACTAGCGGGGGACAATGAGCAGTTCTTC | TRBJ2-1 | TRBD2 | TRBV9 | .
CASSLGGANEKLFF | TGTGCCAGCAGCTTGGGGGGGGCTAATGAAAAACTGTTTTTT | TRBJ1-4 | . | TRBV7-2 | .
CAISDPRGNTGELFF | TGTGCCATCAGTGATCCCAGGGGGAACACCGGGGAGCTGTTTTTT | TRBJ2-2 | . | TRBV10-3 | once
CASSLRDRGDYEQYF | TGTGCCAGCAGTCTCCGGGACAGGGGAGACTACGAGCAGTACTTC | TRBJ2-7 | TRBD1 | TRBV4-2 | .
CSVDLGGYQETQYF | TGCAGCGTGGACCTGGGGGGGTACCAAGAGACCCAGTACTTC | TRBJ2-5 | TRBD2 | TRBV29-1 | .
CASSLLLSGGAQETQYF | TGTGCCAGCAGCTTATTATTAAGCGGGGGGGCTCAAGAGACCCAGTACTTC | TRBJ2-5 | TRBD2 | TRBV7-6 | few
CASSPGQGAAAFF | TGTGCCAGCAGCCCCGGACAGGGTGCCGCGGCTTTCTTT | TRBJ1-1 | TRBD1 | TRBV7-3 | .
CASSYSPPFSPLHF | TGTGCCAGCAGTTACTCCCCCCCCTTTTCACCCCTCCACTTT | TRBJ1-6 | . | TRBV6-5 | .
CASSFRAGGTYQETQYF | TGTGCCAGCAGCTTTAGGGCGGGGGGCACGTACCAAGAGACCCAGTACTTC | TRBJ2-5 | TRBD2 | TRBV7-9 | once
CASSSGTGTYEQYF | TGTGCCAGCAGTTCCGGGACTGGGACCTACGAGCAGTACTTC | TRBJ2-7 | . | TRBV6-5 | few
CASSVSSVTDTQYF | TGTGCCAGCAGCGTATCTAGCGTCACAGATACGCAGTATTTT | TRBJ2-3 | . | TRBV9 | .
CASSLTAVMNTEAFF | TGTGCCAGCAGCTTAACGGCGGTAATGAACACTGAAGCTTTCTTT | TRBJ1-1 | . | TRBV7-3 | .
CASSSGSTEAFF | TGTGCCAGCAGCTCCGGGAGCACTGAAGCTTTCTTT | TRBJ1-1 | . | TRBV11-1 | .
CASSRSSGARYEQYF | TGTGCCAGCAGCCGAAGTAGCGGGGCTCGGTACGAGCAGTACTTC | TRBJ2-7 | TRBD2 | TRBV7-3 | .
CASSRTTQNTEAFF | TGTGCCAGCAGCCGCACCACACAGAACACTGAAGCTTTCTTT | TRBJ1-1 | . | TRBV7-8 | .
CASSQTENYGYTF | TGCGCCAGCAGCCAAACAGAAAACTATGGCTACACCTTC | TRBJ1-2 | . | TRBV5-1 | .
CASSITGTGVETQYF | TGTGCCAGTAGTATAACCGGGACAGGGGTAGAGACCCAGTACTTC | TRBJ2-5 | TRBD1 | TRBV19 | .
CSVEADRTGGRSYGYTF | TGCAGCGTTGAAGCCGACCGGACAGGGGGCCGAAGCTATGGCTACACCTTC | TRBJ1-2 | TRBD1 | TRBV29-1 | .